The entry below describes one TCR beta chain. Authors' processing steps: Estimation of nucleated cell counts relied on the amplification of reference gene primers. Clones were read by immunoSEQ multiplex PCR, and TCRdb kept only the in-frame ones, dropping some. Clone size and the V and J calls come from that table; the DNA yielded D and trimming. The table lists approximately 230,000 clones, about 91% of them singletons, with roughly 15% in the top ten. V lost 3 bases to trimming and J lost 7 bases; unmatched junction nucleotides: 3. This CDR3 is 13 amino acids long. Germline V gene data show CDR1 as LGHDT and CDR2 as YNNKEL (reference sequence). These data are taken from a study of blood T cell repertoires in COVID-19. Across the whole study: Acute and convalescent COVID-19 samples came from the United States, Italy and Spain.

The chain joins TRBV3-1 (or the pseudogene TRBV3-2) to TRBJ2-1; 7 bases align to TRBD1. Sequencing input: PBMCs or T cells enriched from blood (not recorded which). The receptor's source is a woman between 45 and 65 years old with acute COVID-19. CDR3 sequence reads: CASSQGQPNEQFF. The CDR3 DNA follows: TGTGCCAGCAGCCAGGGACAGCCGAATGAGCAGTTCTTC.